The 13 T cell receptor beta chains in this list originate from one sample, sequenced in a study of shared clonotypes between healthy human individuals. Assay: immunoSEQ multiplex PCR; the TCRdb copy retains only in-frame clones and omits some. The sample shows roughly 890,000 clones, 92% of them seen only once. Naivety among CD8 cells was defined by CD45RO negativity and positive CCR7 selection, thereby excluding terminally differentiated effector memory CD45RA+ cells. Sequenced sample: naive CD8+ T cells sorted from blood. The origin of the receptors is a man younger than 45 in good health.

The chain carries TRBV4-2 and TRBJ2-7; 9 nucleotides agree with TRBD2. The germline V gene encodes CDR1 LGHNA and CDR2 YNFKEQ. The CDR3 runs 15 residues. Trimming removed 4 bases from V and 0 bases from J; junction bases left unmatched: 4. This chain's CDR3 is CASSPLAGTSYEQYF. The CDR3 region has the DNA TGTGCCAGCAGCCCTCTAGCGGGAACCTCCTACGAGCAGTACTTC.

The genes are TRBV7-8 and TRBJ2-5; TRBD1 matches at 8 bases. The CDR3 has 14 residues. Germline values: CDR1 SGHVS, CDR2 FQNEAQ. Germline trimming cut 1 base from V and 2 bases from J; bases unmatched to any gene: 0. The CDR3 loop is CASSLGTGQETQYF. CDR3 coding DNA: TGTGCCAGCAGCTTAGGGACAGGGCAAGAGACCCAGTACTTC.

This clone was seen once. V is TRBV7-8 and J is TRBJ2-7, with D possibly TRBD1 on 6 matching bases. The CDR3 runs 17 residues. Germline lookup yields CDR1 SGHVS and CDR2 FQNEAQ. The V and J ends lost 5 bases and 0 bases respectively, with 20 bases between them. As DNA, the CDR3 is TGTGCCAGCAGCCCCAGATCCGGGACAAGGGCCTCCTACGAGCAGTACTTC. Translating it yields CASSPRSGTRASYEQYF.

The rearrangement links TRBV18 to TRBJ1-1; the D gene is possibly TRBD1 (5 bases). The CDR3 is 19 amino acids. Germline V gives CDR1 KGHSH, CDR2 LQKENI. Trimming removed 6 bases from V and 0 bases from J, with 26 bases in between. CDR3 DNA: TGTGCCAGCTCGACTCGGCAGGGCCCCACCGTCAGTATGAACACTGAAGCTTTCTTT. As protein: CASSTRQGPTVSMNTEAFF.

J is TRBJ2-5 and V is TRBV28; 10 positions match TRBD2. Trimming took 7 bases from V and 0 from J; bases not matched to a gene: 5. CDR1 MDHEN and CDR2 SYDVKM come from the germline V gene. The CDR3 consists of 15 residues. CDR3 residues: CASTPAGGNQETQYF. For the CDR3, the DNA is TGTGCCAGCACCCCAGCGGGAGGGAACCAAGAGACCCAGTACTTC.

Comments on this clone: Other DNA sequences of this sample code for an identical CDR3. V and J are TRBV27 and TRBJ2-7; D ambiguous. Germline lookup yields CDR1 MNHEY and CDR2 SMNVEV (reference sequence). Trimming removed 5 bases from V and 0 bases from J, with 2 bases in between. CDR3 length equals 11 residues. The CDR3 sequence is CASSLSYEQYF. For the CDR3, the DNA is TGTGCCAGCAGTCTCTCCTACGAGCAGTACTTC.

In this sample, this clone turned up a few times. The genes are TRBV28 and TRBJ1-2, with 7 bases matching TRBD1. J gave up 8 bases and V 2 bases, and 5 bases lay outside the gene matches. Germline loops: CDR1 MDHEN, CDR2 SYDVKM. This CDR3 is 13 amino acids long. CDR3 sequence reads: CASSLEGALGYTF. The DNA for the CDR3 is TGTGCCAGCAGTTTAGAGGGGGCCTTGGGCTACACCTTC.

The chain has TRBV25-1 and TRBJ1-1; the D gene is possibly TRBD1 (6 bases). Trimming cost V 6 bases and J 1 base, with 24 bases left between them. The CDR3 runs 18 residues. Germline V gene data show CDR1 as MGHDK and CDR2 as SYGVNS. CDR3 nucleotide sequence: TGTGCCAGCAGCCCCATGCAGGGGAGGACAGAAGCGAACACTGAAGCTTTCTTT. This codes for CASSPMQGRTEANTEAFF. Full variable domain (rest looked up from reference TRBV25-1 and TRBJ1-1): EADIYQTPRYLVIGTGKKITLECSQTMGHDKMYWYQQDPGMELHLIHYSYGVNSTEKGDLSSESTVSRIRTEHFPLTLESARPSHTSQYLCASSPMQGRTEANTEAFFGQGTRLTVV.

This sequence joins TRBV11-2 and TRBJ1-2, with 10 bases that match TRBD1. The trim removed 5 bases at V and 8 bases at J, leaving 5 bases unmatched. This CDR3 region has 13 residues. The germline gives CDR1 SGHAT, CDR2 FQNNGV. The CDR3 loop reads CASSDRDRGGYTF. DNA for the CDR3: TGTGCCAGCAGCGACCGGGACAGGGGAGGCTACACCTTC. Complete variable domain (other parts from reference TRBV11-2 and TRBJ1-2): EAGVAQSPRYKIIEKRQSVAFWCNPISGHATLYWYQQILGQGPKLLIQFQNNGVVDDSQLPKDRFSAERLKGVDSTLKIQPAKLEDSAVYLCASSDRDRGGYTFGSGTRLTVV.

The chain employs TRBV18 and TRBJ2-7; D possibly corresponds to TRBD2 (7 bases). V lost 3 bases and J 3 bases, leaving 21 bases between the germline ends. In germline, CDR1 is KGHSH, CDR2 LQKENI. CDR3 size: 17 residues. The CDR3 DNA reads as TGTGCCAGCTCACCCACCCTAGGGCGGGGGCCCCTCTACGAGCAGTACTTC. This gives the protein CASSPTLGRGPLYEQYF.

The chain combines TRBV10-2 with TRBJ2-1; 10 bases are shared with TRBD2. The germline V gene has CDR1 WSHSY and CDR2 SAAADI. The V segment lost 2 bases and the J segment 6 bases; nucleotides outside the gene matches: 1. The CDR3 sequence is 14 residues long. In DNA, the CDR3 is TGCGCCAGCAGTGAGGGACTAGCGGCCAATGAGCAGTTCTTC. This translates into CASSEGLAANEQFF.

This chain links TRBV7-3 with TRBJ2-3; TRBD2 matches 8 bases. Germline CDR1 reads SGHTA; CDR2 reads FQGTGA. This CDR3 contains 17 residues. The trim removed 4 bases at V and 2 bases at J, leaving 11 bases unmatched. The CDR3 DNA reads TGTGCCAGCAGCTCCAATCTAGCGGGCAGCTTCACAGATACGCAGTATTTT. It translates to CASSSNLAGSFTDTQYF.

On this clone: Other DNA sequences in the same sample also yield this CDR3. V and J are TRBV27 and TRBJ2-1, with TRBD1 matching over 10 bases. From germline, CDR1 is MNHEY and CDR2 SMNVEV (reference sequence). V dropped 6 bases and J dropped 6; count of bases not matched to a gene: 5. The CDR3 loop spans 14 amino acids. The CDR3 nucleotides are TGTGCCAGCAGCAGACGGACAGGGGGCAATGAGCAGTTCTTC. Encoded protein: CASSRRTGGNEQFF.